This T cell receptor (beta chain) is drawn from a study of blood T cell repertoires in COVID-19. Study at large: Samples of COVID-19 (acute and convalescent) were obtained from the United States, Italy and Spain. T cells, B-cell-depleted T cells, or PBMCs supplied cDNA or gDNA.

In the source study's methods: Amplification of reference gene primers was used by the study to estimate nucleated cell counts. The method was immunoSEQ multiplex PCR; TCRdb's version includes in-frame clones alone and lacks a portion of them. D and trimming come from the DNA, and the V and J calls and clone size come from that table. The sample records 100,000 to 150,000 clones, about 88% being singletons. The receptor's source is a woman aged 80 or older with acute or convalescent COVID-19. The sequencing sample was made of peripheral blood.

As DNA, the CDR3 is TGTGCCAGCTCACCCCTCGTGGGGGCCGATGGCTACACCTTC. Translating it yields CASSPLVGADGYTF. The V and J genes are TRBV9 and TRBJ1-2, with TRBD1 as a possible D gene (6 bases). This CDR3 comprises 14 residues. Trimming removed 7 bases from V and 6 bases from J, with 19 bases in between. Germline CDR1 SGDLS, CDR2 YYNGEE.